This paragraph reports one TCR beta chain. Per the authors' pipeline: The authors estimated nucleated cell counts from reference gene primer amplification. Produced via immunoSEQ multiplex PCR; TCRdb's table is partial and in-frame only. The D gene and trimming were derived from the DNA, and the V and J assignments and clone size from that table. The sample has more than 120,000 clones; 87% are singletons. These data belong to a study of blood T cell repertoires in COVID-19. Across the whole study: Samples of COVID-19 (acute and convalescent) were obtained from the United States, Italy and Spain. From T cells, B-cell-depleted T cells, or PBMCs came the material, which was cDNA or gDNA.

The germline gives CDR1 SGHTA, CDR2 FQGTGA. The CDR3 totals 13 residues. Trimming took off 2 bases at V and 4 bases at J, with 5 bases between the two ends. The V gene is TRBV7-3, the J gene TRBJ2-2; D remains ambiguous. This TCR came from a woman aged 50 to 60 with acute or convalescent COVID-19. The sequenced sample was peripheral blood. As DNA, the CDR3 is TGTGCCAGCAGCTTAGGCGGCACCGGGGAGCTGTTTTTT. Translated, it gives CASSLGGTGELFF.